This passage covers 8 T cell receptor beta chains from one sample sequenced in a study of cytomegalovirus exposure and HLA in healthy donors. In the PCR, 60 Vbeta and 13 Jbeta primers were used. Some clones are missing from TCRdb's copy, which holds only in-frame ones; the method was immunoSEQ multiplex PCR. The sample shows fewer than 250,000 clones, around four fifths of them seen only once. Input material: PBMCs. The receptors come from a male donor in good health and CMV-seronegative.

This chain uses TRBV15 with TRBJ1-1; D unclear. The length of the CDR3 is 13 residues. V was pared by 1 base and J by 3 bases, with 6 bases between. From germline, CDR1 is LNHNV and CDR2 YYDKDF (reference sequence). The CDR3 loop is CATSRVSDTEAFF. The CDR3 bases are TGTGCCACCAGCAGAGTCTCAGACACTGAAGCTTTCTTT.

A few counts support this clone. The genes are TRBV7-2 and TRBJ2-6; maybe TRBD2 (5 bases). The V end lost 3 bases, the J end lost 8 bases, and 8 bases lay between the germline ends. This CDR3 is built from 13 residues. Germline V gives CDR1 SGHTA, CDR2 FQGNSA. DNA for the CDR3: TGTGCCAGCAGCTTCGCGGGCCCCAACGTCCTGACTTTC. Amino acids: CASSFAGPNVLTF.

The chain has TRBV9 and TRBJ2-3, with 8 positions matching TRBD1. The CDR3 loop spans 15 amino acids. From germline, CDR1 is SGDLS and CDR2 YYNGEE. After removal of 4 bases from V and 4 bases from J, the junction contained 8 bases not matched to a gene. The chain's CDR3 is CASSTPTGAPDTQYF. In DNA, the CDR3 is TGTGCCAGCAGCACCCCGACAGGGGCGCCAGATACGCAGTATTTT.

This clone has just one count. V gene TRBV19 combines with J gene TRBJ1-4; no clear D. Germline V CDR1 and CDR2: LNHDA, SQIVND (reference sequence). This CDR3 region has 13 residues. V was clipped by 1 base and J by 10 bases, with 10 bases between them. DNA for the CDR3: TGTGCCAGTAGTATAGGGCTAGGCGGAAAACTGTTTTTT. It specifies CASSIGLGGKLFF.

J is TRBJ2-3 and V is TRBV5-1, with D perhaps TRBD1 (6 bases). The V end lost 0 bases, the J end lost 5 bases, and 10 bases lay between the germline ends. CDR1 and CDR2 (germline): SGHRS, YFSETQ. CDR3 length: 14 residues. The CDR3, as DNA: TGCGCCAGCAGCTTGGTACAGGGCCAAGATACGCAGTATTTT. Protein product: CASSLVQGQDTQYF.

The chain links TRBV27 to TRBJ2-7; D is possibly TRBD2 (6 bases). CDR1 MNHEY and CDR2 SMNVEV come from the germline V gene (reference sequence). This CDR3 is 15 amino acids long. Trimming pared 5 bases from V and 3 bases from J, leaving 17 bases between. CDR3 sequence (DNA): TGTGCCAGCAGTATGGCCGGGACTTACAACTACGAGCAGTACTTC. This codes for CASSMAGTYNYEQYF.

Worth noting for this clone: At one end, the junction sequence differs from germline, possibly due to a read error. The rearrangement uses TRBV25-1 and TRBJ1-2, with D possibly matching TRBD1 (6 bases). The V gene's germline CDR1 is MGHDK and CDR2 SYGVNS. The CDR3 has 12 residues. The CDR3 is CARHQYLGTPCF. The DNA for the CDR3 is TGTGCCAGGCACCAATACCTAGGGACACCCTGCTTC.

The chain's CDR3 is CASSPDSGQPRDTQYF. The CDR3 DNA reads as TGTGCCAGCTCACCAGATAGCGGCCAACCTCGGGATACGCAGTATTTT. The rearrangement links TRBV18 to TRBJ2-3, with a tentative D call TRBD2 (6 bases). The germline gives CDR1 KGHSH, CDR2 LQKENI. Trimming removed 2 bases from V and 6 bases from J, with 18 bases in between. This CDR3 region has 16 residues.